This T cell receptor beta chain was identified during a study of PD-1 blockade in classical Hodgkin lymphoma (dated by TCRdb to between 2020 and 2021). Background for the entire study: Nivolumab dosing was 3 mg/kg intravenously every 2 weeks, continuing until either disease progression or unacceptable toxicity. The study used TCR beta sequencing and CyTOF to define a peripheral blood immune signature of response to PD-1 blockade in classical Hodgkin lymphoma.

About this clone: Its antigen is unknown. Nothing much larger sits one base from this clone, and base qualities are not available.

Genomic DNA was isolated using the Qiagen DNeasy kit from unsorted PBMCs as well as from negatively selected CD4+ and CD8+ fractions. Using primers that anneal to V and J segments, immunoSEQ multiplex PCR amplified the TCR beta CDR3 regions. A synthetic immune receptor repertoire was used to minimize amplification bias, and any residual bias was removed computationally once sequencing was done. Per the original workflow: Repertoire diversity was quantified as the Shannon entropy index using custom Python scripts. The unsorted, CD4+ and CD8+ repertoires were each analyzed separately, with the exception of combined analyses, where CD4+ and CD8+ sequences were merged in silico. A clone counted as expanded when the clone's frequency after treatment rose at least 2-fold relative to C1D1, and clones undetected at baseline were given a pseudocount of 0.5. Singleton clones were defined as clones with 0 or 1 copy at C1D1, and non-singleton clones were defined as clones with 2 or more copies. Clones expanded in unsorted samples were labelled as CD4+, CD8+ or unknown by matching protein sequences in sorted samples from the same patient. Wilcoxon tests on paired samples were used to test changes in diversity from C1D1 to C4D1. TCRdb carries this immuneACCESS record with in-frame sequences only. Its versions omit some clonotypes, under half of them owing to an unresolved V gene in the studies checked, with the rest unexplained. From that table come the V and J calls and clone size; the DNA was used to work out D and trimming. The sample table contains 100,000 or so clones; only one count was recorded for 80% to 90% of them. The ten largest clones add up to around 6.6% of the sample.

Study-wide conclusions, independent of this receptor: The study was restricted to a single clinical trial cohort, and the causes of repertoire differences, possibly disease activity or prior therapy, were left undefined. Diversity was lower in patients who began nivolumab less than 1 year after ASCT, so these patients were left out of later analyses to avoid confounding by immune reconstitution. A significant rise by C4D1 was seen in CD4+ but not CD8+ TCR diversity (p=0.0027 vs p=0.16), with the rise being most apparent in complete responders (p=0.02). Trial patients with a complete response had baseline diversity similar to that of newly diagnosed patients, while partial responders and progressors had significantly lower diversity. Baseline TCR diversity was reported to be lower in newly diagnosed patients than in healthy donors and to be lower still in relapsed/refractory patients.

The CDR3 contains 15 residues, cysteine and phenylalanine counted. The DNA shown is the 45-base CDR3, in frame from base 1. Unmatched junction bases come to 5, with V trimmed by 4 bases and J by 0 bases. CDR1 and CDR2 are read off the germline V gene as SGHVS and FNYEAQ. The meaning of the sample's time point label: cycle 2 day 1 (C2D1) of nivolumab. Every trial patient had relapsed following autologous stem cell transplantation, and prior brentuximab vedotin exposure was what differed among cohorts A, B and C. The trial cohort included fewer than 65 patients with relapsed/refractory classical Hodgkin lymphoma, and each patient had a best overall response of complete response, partial response or progressive disease. Single-agent nivolumab was administered to trial patients in the multi-cohort phase II CheckMate 205 trial. An independent review committee assessed best overall response by applying the 2007 International Working Group response criteria. Trial PBMCs were collected just before the start of nivolumab (C1D1) and during therapy at cycle 2 day 1 and cycle 4 day 1. Peripheral blood was collected in 8 mL Vacutainer Cell Preparation Tubes, from which PBMCs were isolated by centrifugation and then cryopreserved.

This TCR was sampled from a human donor with classical Hodgkin lymphoma. Here the sequenced sample was peripheral blood mononuclear cells (PBMCs), taken before the second cycle of nivolumab. The V and J genes are TRBV7-6 and TRBJ1-1, with TRBD1 identical over 7 junction bases. The CDR3 reads as follows: CASSSRQGMNTEAFF. The nucleotide sequence reads TGTGCCAGCAGCTCCAGACAGGGAATGAACACTGAAGCTTTCTTT.